These 12 T cell receptor beta chains came from one sample sequenced in a study of blood T cell repertoires in COVID-19. The data were produced by immunoSEQ multiplex PCR, yet TCRdb's version contains in-frame clones alone and is incomplete. The sample yields some 200,000 clones, about 78% seen once. The sample was PBMCs or T cells enriched from blood (not recorded which). The receptors were sampled from a woman aged 45-60 years who had recovered from COVID-19.

This chain links TRBV9 with TRBJ2-1; 10 bases map to TRBD1. CDR3 length: 14 amino acids. Germline V CDR1 and CDR2: SGDLS, YYNGEE. The ends lost 3 bases at V and 8 bases at J; junction bases unmatched: 5. This CDR3 reads CASSAGQGSHEQFF. The CDR3 region has the DNA TGTGCCAGCAGCGCGGGACAGGGGTCCCATGAGCAGTTCTTC.

As regards this clone: Within the sample, other DNA sequences also encode this same CDR3. J is TRBJ2-2 and V is TRBV5-1; TRBD1 matches at 9 bases. The CDR3 sequence is 14 residues long. Germline V CDR1 and CDR2: SGHRS, YFSETQ. V lost 0 bases to trimming and J lost 6 bases; unmatched junction nucleotides: 0. CDR3 protein: CASSLGQGAGELFF. DNA for the CDR3: TGCGCCAGCAGCTTGGGACAGGGGGCCGGGGAGCTGTTTTTT.

The chain is built from TRBV3-1 (or the pseudogene TRBV3-2) and TRBJ2-2, with 7 bases matching TRBD1. This CDR3 is 16 amino acids long. CDR1 LGHDT and CDR2 YNNKEL come from the germline V gene (reference sequence). Losses at the gene ends were 5 bases for V and 0 bases for J; bases not matched to a gene: 6. CDR3 nucleotide sequence: TGTGCCAGCAGCTTCCGACAGGGTCCGAACACCGGGGAGCTGTTTTTT. Translation: CASSFRQGPNTGELFF.

The chain is built from TRBV12-3 or TRBV12-4 and TRBJ2-1, with D uncertain. Trimming cost V 2 bases and J 5 bases, with 7 bases left between them. The CDR3 has 13 amino acids. The CDR3 here is CASSLLAHNEQFF. CDR3 nucleotide sequence: TGTGCCAGCAGTTTATTGGCCCACAATGAGCAGTTCTTC.

The chain carries TRBV30 and TRBJ2-3, with 15 bases lining up with TRBD2. Germline trimming cut 2 bases from V and 8 bases from J; bases unmatched to any gene: 5. Germline CDR1 and CDR2: GTSNPN and SVGIG (reference sequence). This CDR3 has 15 residues. The CDR3 protein is CAWSRKGLAGGTQYF. In DNA, the CDR3 is TGTGCCTGGAGTAGAAAGGGACTAGCGGGAGGTACGCAGTATTTT.

The CDR3 DNA reads TGCAGCGTTGTCCTAGCGGGAGTCGAGCAGTACTTC. This codes for CSVVLAGVEQYF. The rearrangement links TRBV29-1 to TRBJ2-7; 10 bases fit TRBD2. V trimming: 4 bases; J trimming: 6 bases; junction bases outside the gene matches: 3. Germline CDR1 reads SQVTM; CDR2 reads ANQGSEA. This CDR3 has 12 residues.

This clone was seen more than once but under ten times. The J gene is TRBJ1-5, the V gene TRBV6-5, with TRBD1 identical over 7 bases. There are 13 residues in the CDR3. Per germline, CDR1 MNHEY and CDR2 SVGAGI. The junction had 12 bases not matched to a gene; V was cut back by 7 bases and J by 12 bases. The CDR3 is CASTRMTGSDQHF. The CDR3 DNA follows: TGTGCCAGCACCCGGATGACAGGGTCGGACCAGCATTTT.

V gene TRBV20-1 combines with J gene TRBJ1-1; no clear D. The CDR3 length is 11 residues. V dropped 0 bases and J dropped 8 bases, with 7 bases sitting between them. Germline-derived CDR1 and CDR2 are DFQATT and SNEGSKA (reference sequence). The CDR3 DNA reads as TGCAGTGCTAGAGAGGCTCACGAAGCTTTCTTT. Its translation is CSAREAHEAFF.

This chain connects TRBV28 to TRBJ1-5, with D hard to call. CDR1 and CDR2 from the germline V gene are MDHEN and SYDVKM. V lost 2 bases, J lost 5 bases, and 4 bases lay in between. The CDR3 contains 12 residues. CDR3: CASSLRDQPQHF. The CDR3 nucleotides read TGTGCCAGCAGTTTAAGAGATCAGCCCCAGCATTTT.

V usage is TRBV18 and J usage is TRBJ1-4; possible D gene TRBD2, 5 bases. Gene TRBJ2-2 matches the end of the DNA better, so the J call may be wrong. CDR3 length equals 12 residues. Germline CDR1 is KGHSH and CDR2 is LQKENI. The CDR3 region has the DNA TGTGCCAGCTCACCGAGGGAAAAGGAGCTGTTTTTT. It is translated as CASSPREKELFF.

The V gene is TRBV7-9, the J gene TRBJ1-4, with D hard to call. The germline V and J ends were trimmed by 3 bases and 7 bases, with 9 bases remaining between them. The V gene's germline CDR1 is SEHNR and CDR2 FQNEAQ (reference sequence). CDR3 size: 13 residues. CDR3 sequence reads: CASSFLVGEKLFF. The DNA for the CDR3 is TGTGCCAGCAGCTTTTTAGTTGGTGAAAAACTGTTTTTT.

This sequence joins TRBV21-1 and TRBJ2-1; the D segment call TRBD2 is taken from the table without a DNA check. TRBV21-1 is a pseudogene locus. The CDR3 runs 17 residues. The CDR3 protein is CASSKVGRLAGVNEQFF. The CDR3 DNA reads TGTGCCAGCAGCAAAGTGGGCCGACTAGCGGGAGTCAATGAGCAGTTCTTC.